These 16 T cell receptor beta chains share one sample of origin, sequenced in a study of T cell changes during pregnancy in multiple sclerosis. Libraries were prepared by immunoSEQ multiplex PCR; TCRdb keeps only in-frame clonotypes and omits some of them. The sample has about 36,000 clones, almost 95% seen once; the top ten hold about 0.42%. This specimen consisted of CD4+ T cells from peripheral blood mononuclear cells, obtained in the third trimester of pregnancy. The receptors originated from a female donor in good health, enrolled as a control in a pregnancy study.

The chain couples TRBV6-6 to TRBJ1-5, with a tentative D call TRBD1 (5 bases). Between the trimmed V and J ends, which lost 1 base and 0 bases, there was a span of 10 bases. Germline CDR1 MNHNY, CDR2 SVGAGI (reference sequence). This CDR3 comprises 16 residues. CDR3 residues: CASSYWGRDSNQPQHF. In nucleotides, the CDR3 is TGTGCCAGCAGTTACTGGGGGAGGGATAGCAATCAGCCCCAGCATTTT.

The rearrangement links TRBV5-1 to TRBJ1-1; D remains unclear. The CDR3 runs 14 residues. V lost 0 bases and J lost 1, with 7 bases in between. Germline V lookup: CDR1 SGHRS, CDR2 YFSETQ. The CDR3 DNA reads TGCGCCAGCAGCTTGGGAGCGCCGAACACTGAAGCTTTCTTT. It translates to CASSLGAPNTEAFF.

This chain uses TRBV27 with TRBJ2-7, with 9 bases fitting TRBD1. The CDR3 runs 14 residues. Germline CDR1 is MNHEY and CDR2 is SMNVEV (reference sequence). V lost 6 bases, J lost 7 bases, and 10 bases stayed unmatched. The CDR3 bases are TGTGCCAGCAGCCGGGACAGGGCGTCTACGGAGCAGTACTTC. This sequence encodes CASSRDRASTEQYF.

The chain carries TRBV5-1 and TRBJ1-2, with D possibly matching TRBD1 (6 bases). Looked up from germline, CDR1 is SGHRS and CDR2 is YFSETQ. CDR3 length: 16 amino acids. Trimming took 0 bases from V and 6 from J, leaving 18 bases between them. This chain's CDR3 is CASSLVPGQKGDGYTF. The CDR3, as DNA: TGCGCCAGCAGCTTGGTCCCGGGACAAAAGGGGGATGGCTACACCTTC.

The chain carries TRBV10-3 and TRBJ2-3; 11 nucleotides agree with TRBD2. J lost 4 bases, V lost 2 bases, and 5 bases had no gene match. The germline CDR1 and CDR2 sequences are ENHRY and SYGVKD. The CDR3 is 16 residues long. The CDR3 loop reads CAISEGPSGGSDTQYF. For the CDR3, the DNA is TGTGCCATCAGTGAGGGACCTAGCGGGGGGTCAGATACGCAGTATTTT.

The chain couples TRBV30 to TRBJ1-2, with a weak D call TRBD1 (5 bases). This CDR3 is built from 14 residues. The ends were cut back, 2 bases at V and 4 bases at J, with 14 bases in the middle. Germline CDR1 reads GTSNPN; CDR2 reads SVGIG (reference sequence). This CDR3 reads CAWSRRAPLYGYTF. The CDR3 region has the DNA TGTGCCTGGAGTCGCAGGGCCCCCCTCTATGGCTACACCTTC.

The CDR3 DNA follows: TGCGCCAGCAGCCCCGGTGCCGCCCCCGTGGAGACCCAGTACTTC. Protein product: CASSPGAAPVETQYF. The chain combines TRBV4-1 with TRBJ2-5; D is ambiguous. The length of the CDR3 is 15 residues. Germline V CDR1 and CDR2: MGHRA, YSYEKL. Trimming removed 4 bases from V and 5 bases from J, with 17 bases in between.

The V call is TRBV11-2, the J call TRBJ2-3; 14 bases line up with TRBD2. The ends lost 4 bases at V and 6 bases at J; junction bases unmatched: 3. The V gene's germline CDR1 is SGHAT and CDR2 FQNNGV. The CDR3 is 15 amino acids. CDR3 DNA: TGTGCCAGCAGCTCACGACTAGCGGGGGGGGATACGCAGTATTTT. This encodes CASSSRLAGGDTQYF.

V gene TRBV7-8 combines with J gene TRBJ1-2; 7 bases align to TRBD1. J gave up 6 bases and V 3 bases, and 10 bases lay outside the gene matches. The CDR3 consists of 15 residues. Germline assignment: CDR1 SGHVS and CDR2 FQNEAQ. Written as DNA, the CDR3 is TGTGCCAGCAGCTTTGCCGGGGACAGCCCGCATGGCTACACCTTC. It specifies CASSFAGDSPHGYTF.

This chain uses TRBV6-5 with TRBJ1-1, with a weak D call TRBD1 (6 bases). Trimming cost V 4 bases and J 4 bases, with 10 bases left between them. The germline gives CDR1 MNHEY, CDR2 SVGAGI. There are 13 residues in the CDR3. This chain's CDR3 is CASSSTGSTEAFF. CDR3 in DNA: TGTGCCAGCAGTTCGACAGGATCCACTGAAGCTTTCTTT.

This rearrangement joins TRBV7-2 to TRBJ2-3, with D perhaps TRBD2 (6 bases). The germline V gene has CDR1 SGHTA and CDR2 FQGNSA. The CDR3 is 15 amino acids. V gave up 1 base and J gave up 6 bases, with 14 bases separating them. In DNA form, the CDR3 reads TGTGCCAGCAGCTTAGGACGGGGAGGACGGGATACGCAGTATTTT. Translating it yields CASSLGRGGRDTQYF.

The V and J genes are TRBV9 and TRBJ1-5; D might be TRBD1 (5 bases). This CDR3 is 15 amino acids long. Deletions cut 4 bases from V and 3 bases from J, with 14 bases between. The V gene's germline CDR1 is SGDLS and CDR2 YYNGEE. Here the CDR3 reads CASSKVGGDNQPQHF. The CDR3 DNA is TGTGCCAGCAGCAAGGTTGGAGGGGACAATCAGCCCCAGCATTTT. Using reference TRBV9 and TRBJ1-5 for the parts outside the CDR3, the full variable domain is DSGVTQTPKHLITATGQRVTLRCSPRSGDLSVYWYQQSLDQGLQFLIQYYNGEERAKGNILERFSAQQFPDLHSELNLSSLELGDSALYFCASSKVGGDNQPQHFGDGTRLSIL.

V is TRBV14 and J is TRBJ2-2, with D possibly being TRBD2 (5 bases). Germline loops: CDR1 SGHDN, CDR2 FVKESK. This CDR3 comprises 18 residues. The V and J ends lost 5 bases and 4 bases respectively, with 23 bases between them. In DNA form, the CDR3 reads TGTGCCAGCAGCGCTCCGGGCTCCCTACCCCGGGGCACCGGGGAGCTGTTTTTT. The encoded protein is CASSAPGSLPRGTGELFF.

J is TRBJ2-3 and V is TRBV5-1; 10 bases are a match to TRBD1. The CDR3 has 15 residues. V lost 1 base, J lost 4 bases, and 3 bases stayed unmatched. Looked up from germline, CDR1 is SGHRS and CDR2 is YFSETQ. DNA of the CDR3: TGCGCCAGCAGCTTGTCGACAGGGGGCCCAGATACGCAGTATTTT. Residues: CASSLSTGGPDTQYF.

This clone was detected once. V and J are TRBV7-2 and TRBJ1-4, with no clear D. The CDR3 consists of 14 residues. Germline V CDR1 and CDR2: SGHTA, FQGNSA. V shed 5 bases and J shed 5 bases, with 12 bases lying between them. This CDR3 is CASSQTPMNEKLFF. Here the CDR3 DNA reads TGTGCCAGCAGCCAGACACCAATGAATGAAAAACTGTTTTTT.

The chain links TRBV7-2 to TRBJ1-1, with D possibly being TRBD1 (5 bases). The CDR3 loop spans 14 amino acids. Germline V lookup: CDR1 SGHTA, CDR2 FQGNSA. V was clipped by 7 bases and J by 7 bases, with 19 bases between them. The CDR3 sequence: CASTTKRGLGEAFF. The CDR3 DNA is TGTGCCAGCACTACCAAAAGGGGTTTGGGTGAAGCTTTCTTT.